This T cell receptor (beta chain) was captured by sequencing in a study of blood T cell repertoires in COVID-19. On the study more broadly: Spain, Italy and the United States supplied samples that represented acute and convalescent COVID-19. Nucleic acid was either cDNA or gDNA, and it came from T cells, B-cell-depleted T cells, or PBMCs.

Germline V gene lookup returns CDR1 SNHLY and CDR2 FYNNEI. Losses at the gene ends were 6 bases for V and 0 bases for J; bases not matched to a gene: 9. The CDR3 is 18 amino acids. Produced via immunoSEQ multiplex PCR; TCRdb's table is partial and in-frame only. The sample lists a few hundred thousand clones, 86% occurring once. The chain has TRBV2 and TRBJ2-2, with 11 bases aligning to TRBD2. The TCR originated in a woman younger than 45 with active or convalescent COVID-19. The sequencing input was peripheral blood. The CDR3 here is CASSPDPSGGSNTGELFF. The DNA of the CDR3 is TGTGCCAGCAGCCCAGACCCTAGCGGGGGGTCGAACACCGGGGAGCTGTTTTTT.